This TCR beta chain appears in the sequencing data of a study of CD8+ T cells in alopecia areata. General study points: Sequencing of scalp samples also captures resident alphabeta T cells of normal skin.

cDNA reverse transcribed from extracted RNA served as the sequencing template. The method was immunoSEQ multiplex PCR; TCRdb's version includes in-frame clones alone and lacks a portion of them. The sample consists of 200,000 to 250,000 clones, about two fifths of them appearing once. Treatment: oral pan-JAK inhibitor, 5-10 mg twice daily. In germline, CDR1 is GTSNPN, CDR2 SVGIG (reference sequence). CDR3 length: 14 amino acids. With 0 bases clipped from V and 0 bases from J, the junction kept 2 bases outside the gene matches. Notes on this clone: Its antigen is as yet unknown.

The sequence derives from a human donor with alopecia areata. J is TRBJ2-7 and V is TRBV30; 7 bases are a match to TRBD1. The sequences come from CD4+ T cells sorted from blood, collected at approximately week 30, from a patient treated with tofacitinib. CDR3: CAWSVRTGSYEQYF. The CDR3, as DNA: TGTGCCTGGAGTGTAAGGACAGGCTCCTACGAGCAGTACTTC.